The present T cell receptor (beta chain) was sequenced within a study of a mutant IDH1 vaccine in newly diagnosed glioma (dated by TCRdb to the early 2020s). A note on the overall study: Patients received eight vaccinations in weeks 1, 3, 5, 7, 11, 15, 19 and 23, corresponding to visits V03 through V10. Peripheral blood was collected at six visits: V03 (baseline), V05, V07, V10, V12 and V13. For exploratory analyses, longitudinal TCRB deep sequencing was carried out in about 26 treated patients wherever samples were available. Of the roughly 30 treated patients, 62.5% were male and approximately 40% were female, and a mean age of roughly 41 years was recorded. Before enrollment, patients had received standard therapy of radiotherapy alone, temozolomide alone, or radiochemotherapy with temozolomide; most received the combination. In the chemotherapy-containing groups, vaccination started alongside temozolomide cycles, whereas in patients who had radiotherapy alone it started 4-6 weeks after radiotherapy.

Turning to this clone: It has no known antigen specificity. Per-nucleotide qualities are absent, and no much larger clonotype sits a single base away.

The time point tag for this specimen amounts to: week 5, during vaccination. Each vaccine dose, consisting of 300 ug of a 20-mer mutant IDH1 peptide in Montanide, was administered subcutaneously with topical imiquimod. Donors had newly diagnosed WHO grade 3 or 4 IDH1-mutant astrocytomas with loss of nuclear ATRX. The samples were drawn from NOA16, a multicentre, single-arm, open-label phase I trial in Germany that tested a mutant IDH1 peptide vaccine in humans for the first time. Genomic DNA for TCRB sequencing was extracted from EDTA blood using the DNeasy Blood and Tissue Kit. What the work shows at the level of the full study, not this receptor alone: Immune responses induced by the vaccine were seen in about 93% of patients across multiple MHC alleles. Selection of PBMC samples for TCRB deep sequencing was based on availability. No apparent relationship was observed between pseudoprogression and alterations in the top peripheral T cell clonotypes detected by TCRB sequencing. According to the authors, sample limitations meant that analyses of patient blood samples could not be reproduced.

In the germline V gene, CDR1 corresponds to SNHLY and CDR2 to FYNNEI. The cysteine opens and the phenylalanine closes a CDR3 of 14 amino acids. Only the CDR3 portion is preserved as DNA: 42 bases, with reading frame beginning at the first base. V is reduced by 4 bases and J by 5 bases, leaving a spacing of 15 bases between them. The method was the immunoSEQ multiplex PCR assay. The hsTCRB Kit was used according to the manufacturer's protocol to amplify rearranged TCR beta chain sequences. An Illumina MiSeq was used to sequence the TCRB libraries. For the original study's pipeline: The kit vendor's proprietary platform handled demultiplexing, trimming and gene mapping. In TCRdb, the immuneACCESS table is reduced to in-frame sequences with V and J assigned. These tables do not hold every clone; where another copy was compared, an unresolved V gene accounts for under half, and the others remain unexplained. V, J and clone size reflect that table, while D and trimming were determined from the DNA. Across this sample there are about 51,000 clones, with around 78% seen only once. The biggest ten clones account for about 1.7% of the sample.

Specimen: PBMCs, collected from a glioma patient whose treatment included an IDH1 peptide vaccine. The receptor was derived from a woman in her 40s with glioma. The sequence is built from TRBV2 and TRBJ2-7; TRBD2 is a possible D gene, resting on 6 matching bases. The CDR3 is CASSGLVSSHEQYF. The DNA sequence is as follows: TGTGCCAGCAGTGGACTAGTAAGTTCCCACGAGCAGTACTTC.